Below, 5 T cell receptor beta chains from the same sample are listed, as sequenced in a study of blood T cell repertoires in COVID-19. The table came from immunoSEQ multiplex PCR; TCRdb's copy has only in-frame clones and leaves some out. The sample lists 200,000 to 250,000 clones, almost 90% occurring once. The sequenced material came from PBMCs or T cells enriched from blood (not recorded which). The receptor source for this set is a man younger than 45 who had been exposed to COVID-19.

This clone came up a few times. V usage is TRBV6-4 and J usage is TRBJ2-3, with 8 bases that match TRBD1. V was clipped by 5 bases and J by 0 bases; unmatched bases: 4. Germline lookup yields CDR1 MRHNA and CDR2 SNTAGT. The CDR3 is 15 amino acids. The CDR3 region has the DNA TGTGCCAGCAGTTCGACAGGGGACAGCACAGATACGCAGTATTTT. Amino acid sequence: CASSSTGDSTDTQYF.

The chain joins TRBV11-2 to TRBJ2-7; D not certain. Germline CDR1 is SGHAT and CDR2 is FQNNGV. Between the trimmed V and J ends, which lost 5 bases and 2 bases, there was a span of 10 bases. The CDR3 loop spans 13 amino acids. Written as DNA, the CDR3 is TGTGCCAGCAGCGTTCGCCGAGCCTACGAGCAGTACTTC. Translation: CASSVRRAYEQYF.

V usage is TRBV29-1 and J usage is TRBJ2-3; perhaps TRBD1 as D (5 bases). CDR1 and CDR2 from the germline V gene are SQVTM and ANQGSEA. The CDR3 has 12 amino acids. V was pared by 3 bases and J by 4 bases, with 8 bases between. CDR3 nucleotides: TGCAGCGTTGAGGAAGGGGCAGATACGCAGTATTTT. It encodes CSVEEGADTQYF.

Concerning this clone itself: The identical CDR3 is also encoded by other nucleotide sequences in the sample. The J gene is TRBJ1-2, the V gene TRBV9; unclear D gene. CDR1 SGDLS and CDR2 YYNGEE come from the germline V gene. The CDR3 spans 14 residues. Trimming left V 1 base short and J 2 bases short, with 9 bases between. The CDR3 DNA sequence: TGTGCCAGCAGCGTATCGGGAGGGAACTATGGCTACACCTTC. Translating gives CASSVSGGNYGYTF.

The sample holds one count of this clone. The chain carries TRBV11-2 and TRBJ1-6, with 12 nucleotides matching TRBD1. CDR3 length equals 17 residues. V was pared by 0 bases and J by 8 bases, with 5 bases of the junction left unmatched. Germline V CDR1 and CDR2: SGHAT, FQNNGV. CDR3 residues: CASSLERDRGPHSPLHF. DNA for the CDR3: TGTGCCAGCAGCTTAGAGCGGGACAGGGGGCCCCATTCACCCCTCCACTTT. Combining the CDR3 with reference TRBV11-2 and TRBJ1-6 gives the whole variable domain EAGVAQSPRYKIIEKRQSVAFWCNPISGHATLYWYQQILGQGPKLLIQFQNNGVVDDSQLPKDRFSAERLKGVDSTLKIQPAKLEDSAVYLCASSLERDRGPHSPLHFGNGTRLTVT.